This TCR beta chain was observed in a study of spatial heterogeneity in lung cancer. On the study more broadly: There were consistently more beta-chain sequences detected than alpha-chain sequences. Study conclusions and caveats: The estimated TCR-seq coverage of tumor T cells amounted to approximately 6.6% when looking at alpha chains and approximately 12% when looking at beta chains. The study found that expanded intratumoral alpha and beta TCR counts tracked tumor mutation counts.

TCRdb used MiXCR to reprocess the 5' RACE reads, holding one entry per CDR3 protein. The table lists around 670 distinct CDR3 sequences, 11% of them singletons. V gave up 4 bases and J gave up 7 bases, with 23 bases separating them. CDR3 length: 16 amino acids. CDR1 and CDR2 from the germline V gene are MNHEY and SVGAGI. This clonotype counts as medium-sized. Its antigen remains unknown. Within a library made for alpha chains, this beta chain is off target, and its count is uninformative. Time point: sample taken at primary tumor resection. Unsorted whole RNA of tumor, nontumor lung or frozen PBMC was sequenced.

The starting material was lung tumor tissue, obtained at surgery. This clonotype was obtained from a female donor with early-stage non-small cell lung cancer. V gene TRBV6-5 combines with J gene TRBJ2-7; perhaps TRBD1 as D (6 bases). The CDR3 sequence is CASSFRQALGIREQYF. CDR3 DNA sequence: TGTGCCAGCAGTTTTCGACAGGCCCTAGGGATACGTGAGCAGTACTTC.